The source of this T cell receptor (beta chain) is a study of cytomegalovirus exposure and HLA in healthy donors. Sequencing was performed with immunoSEQ multiplex PCR; in TCRdb, only in-frame clones are kept and a portion is missing. This repertoire shows 90,000 to 150,000 clones, around 86% found once; its top ten account for over 4%. The V segment lost 0 bases and the J segment 8 bases; nucleotides outside the gene matches: 7. The length of the CDR3 is 14 residues. Germline V gene lookup returns CDR1 SGHRS and CDR2 YFSETQ. The chain employs TRBV5-1 and TRBJ1-2, with TRBD1 identical over 7 bases. The sample comprised PBMCs. The TCR originated in a man in his late teens or twenties in good health and CMV-seronegative. The CDR3 region is CASSLGGRDRGYTF. The CDR3 nucleotides are TGCGCCAGCAGCTTGGGGGGCAGGGACAGAGGCTACACCTTC.